Below, 17 T cell receptor beta chains from the same sample are listed, as sequenced in a study of shared clonotypes between healthy human individuals. Selected positively for CCR7 and CD45RO-negative, naive CD8 cells excluded terminally differentiated effector memory CD45RA+ cells. Repertoires were generated with immunoSEQ multiplex PCR, while TCRdb's copy carries only in-frame clones and drops some. The sample holds roughly 890,000 clones; around 92% are singletons and the top ten take around 24%. The sequenced material came from naive CD8+ T cells sorted from blood. These receptors came from a man aged 30 to 39 in good health.

The chain is built from TRBV7-9 and TRBJ2-3; D unclear. There are 16 residues in the CDR3. Germline lookup yields CDR1 SEHNR and CDR2 FQNEAQ (reference sequence). Trimming pared 2 bases from V and 0 bases from J, leaving 12 bases between. The DNA of the CDR3 is TGTGCCAGCAGCTTATTAGCCCTCTCTAGCACAGATACGCAGTATTTT. It is translated as CASSLLALSSTDTQYF.

CDR3 amino acids: CASSSILAGVDEQYF. The DNA of the CDR3 is TGTGCCAGCAGCTCGATCTTAGCGGGAGTGGACGAGCAGTACTTC. The chain carries TRBV7-8 and TRBJ2-7; TRBD2 matches at 9 bases. V lost 4 bases, J lost 5 bases, and 9 bases stayed unmatched. This CDR3 is 15 amino acids long. The germline V gene has CDR1 SGHVS and CDR2 FQNEAQ.

CDR3 protein: CASSVEAGGPYEQYF. CDR3 nucleotide sequence: TGTGCCAGCAGCGTAGAAGCGGGGGGACCCTACGAGCAGTACTTC. This chain links TRBV9 with TRBJ2-7; 9 positions agree with TRBD2. The CDR3 is 15 amino acids. V shed 0 bases, J shed 2 bases, and the junction held 3 bases outside the gene matches. Germline V CDR1 and CDR2: SGDLS, YYNGEE.

This clone was seen once. The V call is TRBV10-3, the J call TRBJ2-1; the match to TRBD2 covers 9 bases. Germline V gives CDR1 ENHRY, CDR2 SYGVKD. V was clipped by 6 bases and J by 6 bases; unmatched bases: 12. CDR3 size: 16 residues. The CDR3 DNA reads TGTGCCATCAGCCACTTAGGGACTAGCCCCAGCAATGAGCAGTTCTTC. Its translation is CAISHLGTSPSNEQFF.

The J gene is TRBJ1-1, the V gene TRBV2; D is uncertain. Germline loops: CDR1 SNHLY, CDR2 FYNNEI. This CDR3 is 12 amino acids long. V dropped 7 bases and J dropped 6 bases, with 12 bases sitting between them. CDR3 DNA: TGTGCCAGCACCTTACTTGGGCCTGAAGCTTTCTTT. It specifies CASTLLGPEAFF.

Concerning this clone itself: The same CDR3 can be traced to other DNA sequences in this sample. The chain uses TRBV6-5 and TRBJ1-5; possibly TRBD1 for D (5 bases). CDR3 length equals 15 residues. V lost 0 bases to trimming and J lost 2 bases, with 8 bases between them. Germline values: CDR1 MNHEY, CDR2 SVGAGI. The chain's CDR3 is CASSYSGGGNQPQHF. The CDR3 coding sequence is TGTGCCAGCAGTTACTCTGGGGGGGGCAATCAGCCCCAGCATTTT.

This clone came up many times. The CDR3 region is CASSFWRAQDEAFF. CDR3 nucleotide sequence: TGCGCCAGCAGCTTCTGGAGGGCTCAGGATGAAGCTTTCTTT. The rearrangement links TRBV5-1 to TRBJ1-1; D remains ambiguous. Per germline, CDR1 SGHRS and CDR2 YFSETQ. The CDR3 consists of 14 residues. V was clipped by 2 bases and J by 7 bases, with 15 bases between them.

The rearrangement uses TRBV5-8 and TRBJ2-7, with D unresolved. Trimming removed 0 bases from V and 3 bases from J, with 7 bases in between. The length of the CDR3 is 13 residues. The V gene's germline CDR1 is SGHTS and CDR2 YDEGEE. The DNA for the CDR3 is TGTGCCAGCAGCTTGGATAGACTCTACGAGCAGTACTTC. This sequence encodes CASSLDRLYEQYF.

In nucleotides, the CDR3 is TGCAGCGTTGACGTAACTGGAGGCGGGAGTTCCTACAATGAGCAGTTCTTC. This translates into CSVDVTGGGSSYNEQFF. The rearrangement uses TRBV29-1 and TRBJ2-1; 7 nucleotides agree with TRBD2. Looked up from germline, CDR1 is SQVTM and CDR2 is ANQGSEA. This CDR3 spans 17 amino acids. Trimming cost V 3 bases and J 1 base; bases outside gene matches: 12.

About this clone itself: At the DNA level, this CDR3 is encoded by other sequences in the same sample as well. The chain links TRBV7-9 to TRBJ1-3, with no clear D. V gave up 6 bases and J gave up 1 base, with 7 bases separating them. CDR3 length equals 13 residues. Germline-derived CDR1 and CDR2 are SEHNR and FQNEAQ (reference sequence). Here the CDR3 reads CASSPDSGNTIYF. CDR3 DNA: TGTGCCAGCAGTCCCGATTCTGGAAACACCATATATTTT. The whole variable domain, remainder taken from reference TRBV7-9 and TRBJ1-3, is DTGVSQNPRHKITKRGQNVTFRCDPISEHNRLYWYRQTLGQGPEFLTYFQNEAQLEKSRLLSDRFSAERPKGSFSTLEIQRTEQGDSAMYLCASSPDSGNTIYFGEGSWLTVV.

The rearrangement joins TRBV4-1 to TRBJ1-1; D uncertain. The germline gives CDR1 MGHRA, CDR2 YSYEKL. The CDR3 covers 14 residues. V shed 1 base and J shed 5 bases, with 11 bases lying between them. The CDR3 nucleotides read TGCGCCAGCAGCCAAGTCGGCAGTCCAACTGAAGCTTTCTTT. Translation: CASSQVGSPTEAFF.

The chain is built from TRBV7-8 and TRBJ2-3; TRBD2 agrees at 9 bases. Germline V CDR1 and CDR2: SGHVS, FQNEAQ. The length of the CDR3 is 19 residues. The junction had 14 bases not matched to a gene; V was cut back by 1 base and J by 3 bases. This CDR3 reads CASSLEGWLGSGRTDTQYF. The CDR3, as DNA: TGTGCCAGCAGCTTAGAGGGTTGGTTGGGTAGCGGGAGAACAGATACGCAGTATTTT.

The rearrangement uses TRBV19 and TRBJ2-3; 11 nucleotides agree with TRBD1. Germline CDR1 reads LNHDA; CDR2 reads SQIVND (reference sequence). V gave up 9 bases and J gave up 5 bases; unmatched junction bases: 4. The CDR3 consists of 13 residues. The CDR3 bases are TGTGCCAGCCGGACAGGGGGCCGAGATACGCAGTATTTT. This codes for CASRTGGRDTQYF.

The chain couples TRBV7-9 to TRBJ1-1, with no clear D. Looked up from germline, CDR1 is SEHNR and CDR2 is FQNEAQ (reference sequence). Trimming cost V 3 bases and J 7 bases, with 9 bases left between them. CDR3 length: 12 residues. CDR3 sequence reads: CASSLTPLEAFF. The DNA for the CDR3 is TGTGCCAGCAGCTTGACACCTCTTGAAGCTTTCTTT.

A note on this clone: One end of the junction is discordant with germline, which a read error may explain. The chain has TRBV29-1 and TRBJ2-5; no clear D gene. Germline V gene sequence: CDR1 SQVTM, CDR2 ANQGSEA. This CDR3 comprises 15 residues. CDR3 sequence: CSVEVAGLLEEAQYF. The CDR3 DNA reads TGCAGCGTTGAAGTGGCAGGTCTACTGGAAGAGGCCCAGTACTTC.

This clone was counted once. This rearrangement joins TRBV29-1 to TRBJ2-7; 7 bases are shared with TRBD1. V was clipped by 6 bases and J by 4 bases; unmatched bases: 15. From germline, CDR1 is SQVTM and CDR2 ANQGSEA. CDR3 size: 15 residues. The CDR3 region is CSVEISGTEDYEQYF. In DNA, the CDR3 is TGCAGCGTGGAGATTTCCGGGACAGAAGATTACGAGCAGTACTTC.

This sequence joins TRBV5-1 and TRBJ2-7; a weak D match, TRBD2 (6 bases). The CDR3 consists of 14 residues. CDR1 is SGHRS, CDR2 YFSETQ, per germline. Trimming took off 4 bases at V and 2 bases at J, with 13 bases between the two ends. CDR3 nucleotides: TGCGCCAGCAGCCCGGGGGTGACAGCCTACGAGCAGTACTTC. Its protein is CASSPGVTAYEQYF.